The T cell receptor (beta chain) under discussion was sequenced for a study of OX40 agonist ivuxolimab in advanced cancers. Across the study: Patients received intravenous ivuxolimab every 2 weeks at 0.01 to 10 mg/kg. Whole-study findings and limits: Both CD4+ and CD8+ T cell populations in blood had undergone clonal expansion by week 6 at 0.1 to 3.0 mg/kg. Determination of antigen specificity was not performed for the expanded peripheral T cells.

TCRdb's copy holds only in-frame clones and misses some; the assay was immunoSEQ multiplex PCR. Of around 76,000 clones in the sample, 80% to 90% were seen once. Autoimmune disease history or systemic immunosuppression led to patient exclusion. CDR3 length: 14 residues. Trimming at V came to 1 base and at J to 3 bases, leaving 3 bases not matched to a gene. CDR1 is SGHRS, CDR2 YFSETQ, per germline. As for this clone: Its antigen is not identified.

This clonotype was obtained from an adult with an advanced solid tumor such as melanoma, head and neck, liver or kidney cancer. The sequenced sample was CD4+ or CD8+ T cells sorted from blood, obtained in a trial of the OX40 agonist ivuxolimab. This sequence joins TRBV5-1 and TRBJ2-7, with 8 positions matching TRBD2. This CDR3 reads CASSLTTSGYEQYF. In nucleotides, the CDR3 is TGCGCCAGCAGCTTGACTACTAGCGGCTACGAGCAGTACTTC.